This T cell receptor (beta chain) stems from a study of CD8+CD57+ T cells in acquired aplastic anemia. Overall study results and limits: The number of CD8+ CDR3 sequences shared by patients and controls was twenty-nine.

After removal of 7 bases from V and 5 bases from J, the junction contained 3 bases not matched to a gene. The CDR3 length is 11 residues. CDR1 SQVTM and CDR2 ANQGSEA come from the germline V gene. Patients picked for sequencing had shown CD8+CD57+ cell expansion detected by flow cytometry. Genomic DNA acted as the template from which TCR beta VDJ combination and CDR3 sequence profiling were carried out. MiXCR, run by TCRdb on the reads, gives a single entry per CDR3 protein. This table holds about 120,000 distinct CDR3 sequences, 45% to 60% found once. In the case of this clonotype: Its antigen is still unknown.

Input material: sorted CD4+, CD8+, or CD8+CD57+ T cells (not recorded which) from PBMCs. The chain couples TRBV29-1 to TRBJ2-5, with TRBD1 identical over 8 bases. The origin of this receptor is a human donor with aplastic anemia. Here the CDR3 reads CSGRGPETQYF. In nucleotides, the CDR3 is TGCAGCGGCAGGGGGCCGGAGACCCAGTACTTC.